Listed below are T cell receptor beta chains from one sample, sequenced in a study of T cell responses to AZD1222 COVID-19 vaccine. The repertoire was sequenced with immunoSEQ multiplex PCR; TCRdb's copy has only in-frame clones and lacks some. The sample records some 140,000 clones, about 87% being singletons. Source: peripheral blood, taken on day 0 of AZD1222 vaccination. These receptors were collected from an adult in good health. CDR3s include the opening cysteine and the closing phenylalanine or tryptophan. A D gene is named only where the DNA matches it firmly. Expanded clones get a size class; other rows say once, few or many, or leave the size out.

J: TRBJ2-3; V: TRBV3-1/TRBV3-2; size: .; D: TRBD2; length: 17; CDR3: CASSQDPAGGPTDTQYF; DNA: TGTGCCAGCAGCCAAGATCCGGCGGGAGGACCCACAGATACGCAGTATTTT
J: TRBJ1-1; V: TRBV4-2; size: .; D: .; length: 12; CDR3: CASSQEPTEAFF; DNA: TGTGCCAGCAGCCAAGAACCAACTGAAGCTTTCTTT
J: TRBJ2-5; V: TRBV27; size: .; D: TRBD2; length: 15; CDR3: CASRLAGGNQETQYF; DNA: TGTGCCAGCAGGTTAGCGGGAGGGAACCAAGAGACCCAGTACTTC
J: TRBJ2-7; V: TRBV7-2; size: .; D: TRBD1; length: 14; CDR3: CASSLTGVRYEQYF; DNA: TGTGCCAGCAGCCTCACAGGGGTTCGGTACGAGCAGTACTTC
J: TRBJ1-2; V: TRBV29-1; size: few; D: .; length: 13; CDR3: CSVEVGRGKKYTF; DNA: TGCAGCGTTGAAGTTGGCAGGGGTAAAAAGTACACCTTC
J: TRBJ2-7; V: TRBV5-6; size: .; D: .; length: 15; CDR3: CASSWDQGGEPEQYF; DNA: TGTGCCAGCAGCTGGGACCAAGGGGGGGAACCGGAGCAGTACTTC
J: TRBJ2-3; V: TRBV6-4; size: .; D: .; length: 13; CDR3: CASSYTGTDTQYF; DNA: TGTGCCAGCAGTTATACAGGGACAGATACGCAGTATTTT
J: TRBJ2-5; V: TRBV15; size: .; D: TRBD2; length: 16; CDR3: CATSGGAGGRGETQYF; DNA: TGTGCCACCAGCGGGGGAGCGGGAGGACGGGGAGAGACCCAGTACTTC
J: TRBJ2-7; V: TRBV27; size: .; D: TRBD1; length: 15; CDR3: CASRKVGQGAREQYF; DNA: TGTGCCAGCAGAAAGGTGGGACAGGGGGCGCGGGAGCAGTACTTC
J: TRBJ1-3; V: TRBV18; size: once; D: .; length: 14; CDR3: CASSLGGTGNTIYF; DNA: TGTGCCAGCTCACTCGGGGGTACTGGAAACACCATATATTTT
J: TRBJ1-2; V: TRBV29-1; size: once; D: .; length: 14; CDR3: CSVEGAGANYGYTF; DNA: TGCAGCGTTGAAGGGGCAGGGGCTAACTATGGCTACACCTTC
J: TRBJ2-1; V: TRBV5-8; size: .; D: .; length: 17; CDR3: CASSPVWGMSSYNEQFF; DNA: TGTGCCAGCAGCCCCGTCTGGGGGATGAGCTCCTACAATGAGCAGTTCTTC
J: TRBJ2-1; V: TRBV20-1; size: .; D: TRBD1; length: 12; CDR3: CSASRQGYEQFF; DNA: TGCAGTGCTAGTCGACAGGGGTACGAGCAGTTCTTC
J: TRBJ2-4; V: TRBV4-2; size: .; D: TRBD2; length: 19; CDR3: CASSQEWTSGSLAKNIQYF; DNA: TGTGCCAGCAGCCAAGAATGGACTAGCGGGAGTTTGGCCAAAAACATTCAGTACTTC
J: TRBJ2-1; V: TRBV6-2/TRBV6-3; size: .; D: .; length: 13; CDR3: CASSPTPHNEQFF; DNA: TGTGCCAGCAGTCCGACCCCCCACAATGAGCAGTTCTTC
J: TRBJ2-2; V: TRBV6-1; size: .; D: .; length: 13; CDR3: CASSDPLSGELFF; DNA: TGTGCCAGCAGTGACCCATTAAGCGGGGAGCTGTTTTTT
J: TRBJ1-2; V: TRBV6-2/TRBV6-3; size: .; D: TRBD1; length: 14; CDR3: CASSETGGNYGYTF; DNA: TGTGCCAGCAGTGAGACAGGGGGCAACTATGGCTACACCTTC
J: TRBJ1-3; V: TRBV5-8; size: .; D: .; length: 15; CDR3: CASSLQGVNGNTIYF; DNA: TGTGCCAGCAGCTTACAGGGAGTAAATGGAAACACCATATATTTT
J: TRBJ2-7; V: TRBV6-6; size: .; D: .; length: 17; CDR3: CASSPQRAGTATYEQYF; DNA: TGTGCCAGCAGTCCACAAAGAGCCGGGACCGCCACATACGAGCAGTACTTC
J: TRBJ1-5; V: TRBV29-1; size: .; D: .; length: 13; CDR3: CSVATGLGQPQHF; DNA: TGCAGCGTTGCTACAGGATTGGGTCAGCCCCAGCATTTT
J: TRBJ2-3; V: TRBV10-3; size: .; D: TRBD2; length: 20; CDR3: CAISEPMLAGGSSPGDTQYF; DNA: TGTGCCATCAGTGAGCCAATGCTAGCGGGAGGCTCTTCCCCTGGAGATACGCAGTATTTT
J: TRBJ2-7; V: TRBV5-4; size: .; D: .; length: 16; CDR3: CASSPGRDKNSYEQYF; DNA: TGTGCCAGCAGCCCCGGACGGGACAAAAACTCCTACGAGCAGTACTTC
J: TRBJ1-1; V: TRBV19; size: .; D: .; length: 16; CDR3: CASSTHRKALNTEAFF; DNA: TGTGCCAGTAGCACCCACAGAAAAGCTTTGAACACTGAAGCTTTCTTT
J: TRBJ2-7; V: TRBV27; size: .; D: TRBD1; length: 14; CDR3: CASSQAGTAYEQYF; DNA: TGTGCCAGCAGTCAAGCCGGGACAGCCTACGAGCAGTACTTC
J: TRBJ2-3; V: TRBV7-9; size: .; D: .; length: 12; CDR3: CASSPTWSTQYF; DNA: TGTGCCAGCAGCCCCACCTGGAGTACGCAGTATTTT
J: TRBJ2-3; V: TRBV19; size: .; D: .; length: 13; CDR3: CATSPGVADTQYF; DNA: TGTGCCACCTCTCCCGGTGTGGCAGATACGCAGTATTTT
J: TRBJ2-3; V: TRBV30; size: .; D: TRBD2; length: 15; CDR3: CAWRGRDGGTDTQYF; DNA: TGTGCCTGGCGCGGGAGAGACGGAGGCACAGATACGCAGTATTTT
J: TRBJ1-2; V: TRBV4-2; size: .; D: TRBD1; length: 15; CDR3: CASSQDPATGDGYTF; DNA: TGTGCCAGCAGCCAAGATCCTGCGACAGGGGATGGCTACACCTTC
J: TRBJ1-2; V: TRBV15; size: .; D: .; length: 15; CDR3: CATSRDRTLNYGYTF; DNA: TGTGCCACCAGCAGAGACAGGACTCTTAACTATGGCTACACCTTC